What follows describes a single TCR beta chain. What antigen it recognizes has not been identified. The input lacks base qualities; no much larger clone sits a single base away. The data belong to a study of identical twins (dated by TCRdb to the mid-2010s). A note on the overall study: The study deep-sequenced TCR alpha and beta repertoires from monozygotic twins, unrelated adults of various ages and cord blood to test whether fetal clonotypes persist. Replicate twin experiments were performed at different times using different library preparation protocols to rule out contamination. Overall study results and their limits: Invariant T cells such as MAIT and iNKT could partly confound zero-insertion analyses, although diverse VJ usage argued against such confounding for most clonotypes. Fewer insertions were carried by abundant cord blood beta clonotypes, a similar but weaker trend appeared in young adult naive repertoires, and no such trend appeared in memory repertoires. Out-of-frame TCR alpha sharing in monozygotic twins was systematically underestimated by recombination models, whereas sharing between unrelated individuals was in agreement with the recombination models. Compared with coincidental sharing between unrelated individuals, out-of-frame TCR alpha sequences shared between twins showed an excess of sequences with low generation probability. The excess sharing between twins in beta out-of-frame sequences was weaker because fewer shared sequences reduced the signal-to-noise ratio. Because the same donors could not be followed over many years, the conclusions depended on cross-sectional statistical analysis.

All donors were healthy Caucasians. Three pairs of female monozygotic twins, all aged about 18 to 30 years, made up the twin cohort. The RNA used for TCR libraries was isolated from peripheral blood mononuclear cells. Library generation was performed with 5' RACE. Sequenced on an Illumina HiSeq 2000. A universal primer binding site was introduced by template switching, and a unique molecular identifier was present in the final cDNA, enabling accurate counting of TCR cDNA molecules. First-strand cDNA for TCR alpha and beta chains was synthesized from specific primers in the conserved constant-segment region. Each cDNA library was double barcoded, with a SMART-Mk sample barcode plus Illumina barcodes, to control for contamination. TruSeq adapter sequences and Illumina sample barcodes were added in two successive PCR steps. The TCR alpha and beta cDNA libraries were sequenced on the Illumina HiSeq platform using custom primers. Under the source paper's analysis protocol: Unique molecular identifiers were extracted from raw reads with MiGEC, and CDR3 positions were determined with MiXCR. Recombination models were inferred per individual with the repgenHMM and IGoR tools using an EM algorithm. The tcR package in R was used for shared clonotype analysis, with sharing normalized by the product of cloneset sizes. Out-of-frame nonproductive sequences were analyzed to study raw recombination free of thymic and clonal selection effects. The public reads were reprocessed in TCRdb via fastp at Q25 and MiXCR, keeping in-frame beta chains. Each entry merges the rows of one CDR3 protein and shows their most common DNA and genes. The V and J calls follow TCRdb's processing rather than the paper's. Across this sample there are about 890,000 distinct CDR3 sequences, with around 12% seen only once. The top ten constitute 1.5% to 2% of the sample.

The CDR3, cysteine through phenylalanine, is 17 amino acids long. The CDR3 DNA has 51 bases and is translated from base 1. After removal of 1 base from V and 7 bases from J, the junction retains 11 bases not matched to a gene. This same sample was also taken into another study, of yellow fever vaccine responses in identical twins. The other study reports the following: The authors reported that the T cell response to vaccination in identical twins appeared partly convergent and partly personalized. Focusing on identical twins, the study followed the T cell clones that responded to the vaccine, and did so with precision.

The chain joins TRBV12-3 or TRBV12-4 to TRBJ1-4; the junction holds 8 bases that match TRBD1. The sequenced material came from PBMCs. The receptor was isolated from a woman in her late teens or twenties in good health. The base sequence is TGTGCCAGCAGTTTAGGCGGACCAGGGGGCTTCAGTGAAAAACTGTTTTTT. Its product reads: CASSLGGPGGFSEKLFF.